Shown below are 5 T cell receptor beta chains from a single sample sequenced in a study of T-cell memory formation after mild COVID-19. MiXCR was run by TCRdb on the 5' RACE reads, yielding one entry per CDR3 protein. The table records about 200,000 distinct CDR3 sequences, around 15% of them present only once. Sequencing was done on a sample of PBMCs or a T cell subset sorted from them (not recorded which). The receptors here all came from an adult woman who had mild COVID-19 (a few samples of this study predate the infection). Cell type and time point are not known.

This clonotype was seen ten or more times. The chain uses TRBV19 and TRBJ2-4; 9 bases line up with TRBD1. J was trimmed by 4 bases and V by 5 bases; bases with no gene match: 0. The germline V gene has CDR1 LNHDA and CDR2 SQIVND (reference sequence). The CDR3 length is 13 residues. Here the CDR3 reads CASSDRGKNIQYF. CDR3 nucleotides: TGTGCCAGTAGTGACAGGGGGAAAAACATTCAGTACTTC.

There are many counts of this clonotype. The rearrangement links TRBV3-1 to TRBJ2-1; tentatively, D is TRBD2 (6 bases). The length of the CDR3 is 17 residues. CDR1 and CDR2 (germline): LGHDT, YNNKEL (reference sequence). Trimming took off 0 bases at V and 2 bases at J, with 14 bases between the two ends. CDR3 loop: CASSQDKGSGTYNEQFF. The CDR3 nucleotides are TGTGCCAGCAGCCAAGATAAGGGTAGCGGAACCTACAATGAGCAGTTCTTC.

This clonotype was observed many times. This rearrangement joins TRBV2 to TRBJ2-5; D unresolved. Trimming removed 4 bases from V and 5 bases from J, with 11 bases in between. Germline lookup yields CDR1 SNHLY and CDR2 FYNNEI. This CDR3 has 13 residues. The CDR3 DNA is TGTGCCAGCAGTGTCGCCATTTCCGAGACCCAGTACTTC. Encoded protein: CASSVAISETQYF.

The V gene is TRBV5-4, the J gene TRBJ1-1, with 10 positions matching TRBD1. After removal of 3 bases from V and 1 base from J, the junction contained 9 bases not matched to a gene. Germline V gene sequence: CDR1 SGHNT, CDR2 YYREEE (reference sequence). CDR3 length: 17 amino acids. CDR3 nucleotide sequence: TGTGCCAGCAGCTCCCCGGGACAGGGGCCCCAGAACACTGAAGCTTTCTTT. It yields the protein CASSSPGQGPQNTEAFF.

The sample holds a few counts of this clonotype. J is TRBJ2-2 and V is TRBV12-3 or TRBV12-4, with TRBD2 as a possible D gene (5 bases). CDR3 length: 12 residues. Trimming cost V 4 bases and J 6 bases, with 6 bases left between them. CDR3 sequence: CASSSGAGELFF. CDR3 in DNA: TGTGCCAGCAGTTCCGGGGCCGGGGAGCTGTTTTTT.